This T cell receptor beta chain appears in the sequencing data of a study of identical twins. MiXCR, run by TCRdb on the 5' RACE reads, gives a single entry per CDR3 protein. There are about 690,000 distinct CDR3 sequences in the sample; 5.5% to 6.5% occur only once, and around 2% lies in the top ten. This clonotype occurred many times. This TCR derives from a man aged 18 to 30 in good health. The sample taken for sequencing was naive T cells sorted from blood.

The chain's CDR3 is CSVAVPPGTGVSYEQYF. The CDR3 DNA sequence: TGCAGCGTTGCGGTTCCCCCCGGGACAGGGGTTTCCTACGAGCAGTACTTC. The chain has TRBV29-1 and TRBJ2-7, with 10 bases lining up with TRBD1. Trimming removed 4 bases from V and 1 base from J; junction bases left unmatched: 13. The CDR3 is made up of 17 amino acids. Germline lookup yields CDR1 SQVTM and CDR2 ANQGSEA.